This TCR beta chain was identified in a study of blood T cell repertoires in COVID-19. Study overall: Acute-phase and convalescent COVID-19 samples originated in the United States, Italy and Spain. PBMCs, B-cell-depleted T cells, or T cells provided the cDNA or gDNA that made up the material.

The V and J ends lost 4 bases and 8 bases respectively, with 14 bases between them. This CDR3 spans 13 amino acids. Looked up from germline, CDR1 is MGHRA and CDR2 is YSYEKL. As originally analysed: For nucleated cells, counts were estimated from reference gene primer amplification. Assay used: immunoSEQ multiplex PCR; TCRdb lists only in-frame clones, some missing. The V and J calls and clone size come from that table; D and trimming were worked out from the DNA. The table includes roughly 110,000 clones, around nine tenths detected once. This sequence joins TRBV4-1 and TRBJ1-2, with D perhaps TRBD1 (5 bases). The sample consisted of peripheral blood. The receptor comes from a woman aged 70-85 years who had recovered from COVID-19. CDR3 in DNA: TGCGCCAGCAGCCCCTCAGGGTCTGAGGGCTACACCTTC. This sequence encodes CASSPSGSEGYTF.